This TCR beta chain was found in a study of a mutant IDH1 vaccine in newly diagnosed glioma. Study in general: At weeks 1, 3, 5, 7, 11, 15, 19 and 23, patients received a vaccination, eight in all.

About this clone itself: The antigen remains undetermined.

Assay used: immunoSEQ multiplex PCR; TCRdb lists only in-frame clones, some missing. Of about 77,000 clones listed, around 85% are singletons. Stated time point: week 23, last vaccination. Each dose delivered 300 ug of mutant IDH1 20-mer peptide subcutaneously with imiquimod. Each donor presented with a new WHO grade 3 or 4 astrocytoma that tested IDH1-mutant and showed ATRX loss. This CDR3 comprises 11 residues. The sequencing here drew on PBMCs, taken from a glioma patient whose treatment included an IDH1 peptide vaccine. The source of this sequence is a woman in her fifties or sixties with glioma. The chain combines TRBV23-1 with TRBJ2-5, with D maybe TRBD1 (5 bases). With the DNA end fitting TRBJ2-7 better, the J assignment may be wrong. TRBV23-1 is given ORF status, its function remaining uncertain. CDR3 nucleotides: TGCGCCACCAGGGCGTCCTACGAGCAGTACTTC. Its protein is CATRASYEQYF.